The rows below give T cell receptor beta chains drawn from one sample of a study of EBV T-cell therapy then PD-1 blockade in nasopharyngeal carcinoma. Clones were sequenced by immunoSEQ multiplex PCR, and TCRdb holds only the in-frame ones, with some missing. The sample has over 20,000 clones; approximately 79% are singletons. Their antigens are not known. Here the sequenced sample was CD8+ T cells from blood, taken around day 240 from a patient whose treatment included autologous EBV-specific T cells and nivolumab. The origin of the receptors is a man aged 35 to 55 with nasopharyngeal carcinoma. CDR3s include the opening cysteine and the closing phenylalanine or tryptophan.

V: TRBV25-1; J: TRBJ2-5; CDR3: CASMERGGWETQYF
V: TRBV7-2; J: TRBJ2-6; CDR3: CASNTRAAGANVLTF
V: TRBV9; J: TRBJ2-5; CDR3: CASSEEGVQETQYF
V: TRBV6-5; J: TRBJ1-5; CDR3: CASSYSGQGLQPQHF
V: TRBV28; J: TRBJ2-2; CDR3: CASSFRGTGELFF
V: TRBV6-4; J: TRBJ2-3; CDR3: CASSKGTGSTDTQYF
V: TRBV7-3; J: TRBJ2-1; CDR3: CASSTWTSGFSYNEQFF
V: TRBV4-3; J: TRBJ2-1; CDR3: CASSQDFSGGYNEQFF
V: TRBV5-3; J: TRBJ1-6; CDR3: CASYPGGAEINSPLHF
V: TRBV5-1; J: TRBJ2-7; CDR3: CASSLGQGLYEQYF
V: TRBV4-2; J: TRBJ2-7; CDR3: CASSQVDGSYEQYF
V: TRBV4-3; J: TRBJ1-4; CDR3: CASSQDSTTNEKLFF
V: TRBV7-9; J: TRBJ1-5; CDR3: CASSPTEAGGQPQHF
V: TRBV2; J: TRBJ2-7; CDR3: CASSETGNYEQYF
V: TRBV7-9; J: TRBJ1-5; CDR3: CASSRPGGDQPQHF
V: TRBV19; J: TRBJ1-6; CDR3: CASSWGQGDSPLHF
V: TRBV7-8; J: TRBJ2-2; CDR3: CASSLLAGGELFF
V: TRBV6-5; J: TRBJ1-1; CDR3: CASSFTGGNTEAFF
V: TRBV7-9; J: TRBJ1-5; CDR3: CASTPRGGGNQPQHF
V: TRBV7-3; J: TRBJ1-4; CDR3: CASSAPRDSWKEKLFF
V: TRBV4-3; J: TRBJ1-6; CDR3: CASSHADRVGDSPLHF
V: TRBV6-2/TRBV6-3; J: TRBJ2-1; CDR3: CASSLTESSYNEQFF
V: TRBV5-1; J: TRBJ2-3; CDR3: CASSASGGSTDTQYF
V: TRBV6-4; J: TRBJ2-1; CDR3: CASTTSGEVKEQFF